The clone carrying this TCR beta chain was observed at least ten times. The data belong to a study of T cells in Graves' hyperthyroidism and ophthalmopathy. The CDR3 runs to 14 residues. V lost 6 bases, J lost 0 bases, and 14 bases lay in between. CDR1 and CDR2 (germline): DFQATT, SNEGSKA (reference sequence). The source material, RNA transcripts, was used to amplify TCR beta CDR3 regions. With the HTBI primer set, the TCR CDR3 went through a first round of RT-PCR. TCRdb redid the calling of the multiplex PCR reads with MiXCR, one entry per CDR3 protein. The sample has 750,000 to 900,000 distinct CDR3 sequences; roughly 40% are singletons.

V gene TRBV20-1 combines with J gene TRBJ1-1; D is unclear. This receptor was identified in a man younger than 35 with Graves' hyperthyroidism. The sample consisted of blood. The CDR3 protein is CSATDTTLNTEAFF. DNA of the CDR3: TGCAGTGCGACCGACACCACCTTGAACACTGAAGCTTTCTTT.